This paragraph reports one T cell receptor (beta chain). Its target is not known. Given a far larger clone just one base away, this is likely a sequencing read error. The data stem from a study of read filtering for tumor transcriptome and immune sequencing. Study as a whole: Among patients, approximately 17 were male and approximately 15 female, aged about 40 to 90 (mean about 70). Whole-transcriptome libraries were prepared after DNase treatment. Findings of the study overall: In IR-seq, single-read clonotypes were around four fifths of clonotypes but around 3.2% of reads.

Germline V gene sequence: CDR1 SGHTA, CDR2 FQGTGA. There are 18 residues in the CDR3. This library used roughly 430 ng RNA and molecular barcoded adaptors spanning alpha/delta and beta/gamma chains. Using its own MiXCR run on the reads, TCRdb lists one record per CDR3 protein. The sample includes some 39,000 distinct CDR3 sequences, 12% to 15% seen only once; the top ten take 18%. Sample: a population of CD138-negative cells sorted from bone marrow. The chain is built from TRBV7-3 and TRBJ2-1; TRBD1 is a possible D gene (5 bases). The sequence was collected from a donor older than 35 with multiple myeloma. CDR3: CASSSQPATALSYNEQSF. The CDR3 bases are TGTGCCAGCAGCTCCCAGCCAGCGACAGCCCTCTCCTACAATGAGCAGTCCTTC.